This TCR beta chain emerged from a study of T cell responses to AZD1222 COVID-19 vaccine. Overall study: It was second doses at about 4 or about 12 weeks that were pooled. Findings and caveats of the study: Donors were largely white British and mainly female; clonal diversity was possibly underestimated.

With 8 bases removed from V and 10 bases from J, the gap between germline ends came to 15 bases. CDR1 LGHDT and CDR2 YNNKEL come from the germline V gene (reference sequence). The CDR3 sequence is 12 residues long. Profiling relied on immunoSEQ multiplex PCR, and the TCRdb table lists in-frame clones only, not all of them. The sample lists roughly 140,000 clones; about 91% were seen once. About this clone itself: The target antigen is unknown.

This chain links TRBV3-1 (or the pseudogene TRBV3-2) with TRBJ2-1; D gene ambiguous. This specimen consisted of peripheral blood, obtained on day 0 of AZD1222 vaccination. The TCR sequence derives from an adult in good health. The CDR3: CASGSSHWEQFF. CDR3 sequence (DNA): TGTGCCAGCGGCTCCTCTCATTGGGAGCAGTTCTTC.